These 6 T cell receptor beta chains originate from one sample sequenced in a study of blood T cell repertoires in COVID-19. Data came from immunoSEQ multiplex PCR; TCRdb stores just in-frame clones and leaves some out. The profile shows some 74,000 clones, just over 90% of them singletons. The source material was peripheral blood. The receptors here all came from a man aged 50 to 59 with COVID-19, enrolled during active disease.

V and J are TRBV2 and TRBJ2-1; TRBD2 matches 10 bases. CDR3 length: 15 amino acids. Germline CDR1 and CDR2: SNHLY and FYNNEI. V shed 3 bases, J shed 7 bases, and the junction held 6 bases outside the gene matches. The CDR3 nucleotides are TGTGCCAGCAGTGAGCTAGCGGGAGTAACAAATGAGCAGTTCTTC. Translating it yields CASSELAGVTNEQFF.

The V gene is TRBV10-3, the J gene TRBJ2-7; 10 bases line up with TRBD2. The V and J ends lost 2 bases and 7 bases, in that order; junction bases with no gene match: 8. Germline loops: CDR1 ENHRY, CDR2 SYGVKD. The CDR3 length is 15 residues. The CDR3 protein is CAISEVGGTSVEQYV. The CDR3 DNA follows: TGTGCCATCAGTGAGGTGGGCGGGACTAGCGTTGAGCAGTACGTC.

The chain employs TRBV5-4 and TRBJ2-7; 7 bases fit TRBD2. CDR1 and CDR2 from the germline V gene are SGHNT and YYREEE (reference sequence). This CDR3 has 16 residues. The V gene end was trimmed by 4 bases and the J gene end by 2 bases; junction bases not matched to a gene: 12. The CDR3 sequence is CASSQGLTSHTYEQYF. The CDR3 DNA reads TGTGCCAGCAGCCAGGGACTAACAAGTCATACCTACGAGCAGTACTTC.

This chain uses TRBV27 with TRBJ2-2, with 8 positions matching TRBD1. Germline V gene sequence: CDR1 MNHEY, CDR2 SMNVEV (reference sequence). Germline trimming cut 6 bases from V and 5 bases from J; bases unmatched to any gene: 11. The CDR3 contains 16 residues. The CDR3 nucleotides are TGTGCCAGCAGCCCTAGGGGACAGGATGTAACCGGGGAGCTGTTTTTT. This codes for CASSPRGQDVTGELFF.

V usage is TRBV9 and J usage is TRBJ2-5, with TRBD1 matching 8 bases. The CDR3 loop spans 15 amino acids. V lost 4 bases, J lost 5 bases, and 10 bases stayed unmatched. The germline V gene has CDR1 SGDLS and CDR2 YYNGEE. DNA of the CDR3: TGTGCCAGCAGCATCGGGACAGGTGTTTTGGAGACCCAGTACTTC. It codes for CASSIGTGVLETQYF.

This clone was seen just once. The rearrangement links TRBV10-3 to TRBJ2-7; D is ambiguous. With 3 bases removed from V and 5 bases from J, the gap between germline ends came to 8 bases. Germline values: CDR1 ENHRY, CDR2 SYGVKD. CDR3 length equals 12 residues. CDR3: CAISDLGHEQYV. As DNA, the CDR3 is TGTGCCATCAGTGACCTTGGCCACGAGCAGTACGTC.